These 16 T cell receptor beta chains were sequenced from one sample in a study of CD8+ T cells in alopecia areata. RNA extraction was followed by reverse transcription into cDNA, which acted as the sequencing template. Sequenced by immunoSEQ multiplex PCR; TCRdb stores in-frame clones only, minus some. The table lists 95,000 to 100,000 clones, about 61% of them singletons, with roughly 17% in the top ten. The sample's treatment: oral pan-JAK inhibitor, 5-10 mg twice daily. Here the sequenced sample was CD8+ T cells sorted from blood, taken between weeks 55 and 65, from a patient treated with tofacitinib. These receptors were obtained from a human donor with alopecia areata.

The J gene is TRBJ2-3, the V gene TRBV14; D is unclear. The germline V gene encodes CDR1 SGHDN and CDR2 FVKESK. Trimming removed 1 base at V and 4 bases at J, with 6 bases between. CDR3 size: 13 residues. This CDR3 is CASSQGGADTQYF. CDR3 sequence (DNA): TGTGCCAGCAGCCAAGGAGGTGCAGATACGCAGTATTTT.

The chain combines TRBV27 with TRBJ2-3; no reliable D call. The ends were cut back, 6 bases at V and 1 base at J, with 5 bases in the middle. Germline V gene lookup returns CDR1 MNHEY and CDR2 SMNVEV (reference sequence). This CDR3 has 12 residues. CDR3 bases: TGTGCCAGCAGGACGGGCACAGATACGCAGTATTTT. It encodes CASRTGTDTQYF.

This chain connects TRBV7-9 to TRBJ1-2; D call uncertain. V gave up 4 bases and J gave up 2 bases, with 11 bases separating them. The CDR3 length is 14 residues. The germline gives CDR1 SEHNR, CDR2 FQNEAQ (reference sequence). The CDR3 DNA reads TGTGCCAGCAGCTCTGACACGACCAACTATGGCTACACCTTC. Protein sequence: CASSSDTTNYGYTF.

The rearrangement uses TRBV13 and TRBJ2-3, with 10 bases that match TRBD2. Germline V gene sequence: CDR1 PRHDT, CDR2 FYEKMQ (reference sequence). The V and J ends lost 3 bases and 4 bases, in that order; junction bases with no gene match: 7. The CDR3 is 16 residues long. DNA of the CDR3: TGTGCCAGCAGCTTTGTCAGCGGGGGGGCCTCAGATACGCAGTATTTT. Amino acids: CASSFVSGGASDTQYF.

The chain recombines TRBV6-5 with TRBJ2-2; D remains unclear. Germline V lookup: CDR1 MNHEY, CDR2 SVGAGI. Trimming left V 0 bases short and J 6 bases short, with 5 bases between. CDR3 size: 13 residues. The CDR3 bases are TGTGCCAGCAGTTACTCGGTGGCCGGGGAGCTGTTTTTT. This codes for CASSYSVAGELFF.

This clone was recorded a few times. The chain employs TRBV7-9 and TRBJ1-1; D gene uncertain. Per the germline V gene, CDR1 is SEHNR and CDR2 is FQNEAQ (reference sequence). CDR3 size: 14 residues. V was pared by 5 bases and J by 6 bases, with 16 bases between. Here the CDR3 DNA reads TGTGCCAGCAGCCTGGTCGGTAACGGCGCTGAAGCTTTCTTT. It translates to CASSLVGNGAEAFF.

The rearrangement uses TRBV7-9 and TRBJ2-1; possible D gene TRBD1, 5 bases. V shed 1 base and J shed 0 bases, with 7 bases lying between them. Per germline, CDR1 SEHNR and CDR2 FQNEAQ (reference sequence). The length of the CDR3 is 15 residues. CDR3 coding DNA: TGTGCCAGCAGCTTAGACAGGAGCTCCTACAATGAGCAGTTCTTC. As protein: CASSLDRSSYNEQFF.

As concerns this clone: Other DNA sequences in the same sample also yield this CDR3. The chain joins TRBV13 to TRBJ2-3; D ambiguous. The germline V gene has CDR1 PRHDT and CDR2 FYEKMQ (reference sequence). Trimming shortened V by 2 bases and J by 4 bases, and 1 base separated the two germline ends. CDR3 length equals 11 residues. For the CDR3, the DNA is TGTGCCAGCAGCTTATCAGATACGCAGTATTTT. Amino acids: CASSLSDTQYF.

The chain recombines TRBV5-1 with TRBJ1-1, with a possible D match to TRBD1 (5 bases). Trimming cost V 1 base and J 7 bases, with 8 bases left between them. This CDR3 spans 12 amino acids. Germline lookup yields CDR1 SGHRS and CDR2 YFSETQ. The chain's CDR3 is CASSLYQGEAFF. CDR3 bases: TGCGCCAGCAGCTTGTACCAGGGTGAAGCTTTCTTT.

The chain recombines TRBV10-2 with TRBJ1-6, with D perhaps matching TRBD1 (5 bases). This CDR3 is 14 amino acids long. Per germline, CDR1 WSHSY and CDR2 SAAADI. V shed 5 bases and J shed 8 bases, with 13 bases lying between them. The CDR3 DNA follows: TGCGCCAGCAGTACCGACAGCGATCATTCACCCCTCCACTTT. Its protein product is CASSTDSDHSPLHF.

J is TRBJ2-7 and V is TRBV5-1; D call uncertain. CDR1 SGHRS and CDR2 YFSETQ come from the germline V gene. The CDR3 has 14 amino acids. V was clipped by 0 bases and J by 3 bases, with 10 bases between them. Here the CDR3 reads CASSLGVTYYEQYF. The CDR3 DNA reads TGCGCCAGCAGCTTGGGGGTGACGTACTACGAGCAGTACTTC.

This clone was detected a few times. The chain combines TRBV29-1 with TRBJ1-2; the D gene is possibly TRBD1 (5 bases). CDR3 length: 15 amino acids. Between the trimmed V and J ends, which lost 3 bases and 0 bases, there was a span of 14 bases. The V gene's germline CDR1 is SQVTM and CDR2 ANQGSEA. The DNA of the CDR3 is TGCAGCGTTGAGTCATGGGGGAGCGCTAACTATGGCTACACCTTC. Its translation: CSVESWGSANYGYTF.

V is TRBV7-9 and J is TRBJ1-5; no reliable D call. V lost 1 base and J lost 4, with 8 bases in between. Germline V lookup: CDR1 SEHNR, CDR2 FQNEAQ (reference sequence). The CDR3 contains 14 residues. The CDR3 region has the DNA TGTGCCAGCAGCTTAGACGGAGTGAATCAGCCCCAGCATTTT. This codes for CASSLDGVNQPQHF.

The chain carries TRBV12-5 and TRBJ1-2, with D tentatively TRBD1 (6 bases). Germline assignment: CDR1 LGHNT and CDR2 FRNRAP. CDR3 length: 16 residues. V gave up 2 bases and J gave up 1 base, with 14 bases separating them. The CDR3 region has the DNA TGTGCTAGTGGTTTGCCCCCTGGGGACATTAACTATGGCTACACCTTC. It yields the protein CASGLPPGDINYGYTF.

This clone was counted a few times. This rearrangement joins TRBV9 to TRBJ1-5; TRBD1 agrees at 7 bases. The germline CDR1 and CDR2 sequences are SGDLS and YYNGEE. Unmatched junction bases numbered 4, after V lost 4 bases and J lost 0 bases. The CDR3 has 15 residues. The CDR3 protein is CASSQGDYSNQPQHF. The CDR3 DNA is TGTGCCAGCAGCCAGGGGGATTATAGCAATCAGCCCCAGCATTTT. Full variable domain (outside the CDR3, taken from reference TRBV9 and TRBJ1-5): DSGVTQTPKHLITATGQRVTLRCSPRSGDLSVYWYQQSLDQGLQFLIQYYNGEERAKGNILERFSAQQFPDLHSELNLSSLELGDSALYFCASSQGDYSNQPQHFGDGTRLSIL.

The chain's CDR3 is CASSLRAGGRNEQFF. For the CDR3, the DNA is TGTGCCAGCAGCTTACGAGCGGGGGGGCGGAATGAGCAGTTCTTC. The rearrangement joins TRBV7-9 to TRBJ2-1; 10 nucleotides agree with TRBD2. Germline CDR1 SEHNR, CDR2 FQNEAQ (reference sequence). V shed 2 bases and J 7 bases; nucleotides not matched to a gene: 5. The CDR3 has 15 residues.